One T cell receptor beta chain is described in this entry. What it binds is not known. The entry originates in a study of T cells in localized non-small cell lung cancer. Study results and limitations: Clonality of T cells reached its maximum in uninvolved adjacent lung, surpassing tumor. Adjacent lung tissue had a median about 52 of the top 100 clones found in the tumor. The study sequenced only one region of the tumor. As a result, intratumor heterogeneity could not be excluded and remains possible.

Only in-frame clones appear in the TCRdb table, and some are missing; sequencing was by immunoSEQ multiplex PCR. This table has 25,000 to 35,000 clones, approximately 90% appearing once. This specimen consisted of PBMCs, obtained before any cancer treatment. This TCR was recovered from a man between 40 and 75 years old with stage II lung adenocarcinoma.

In DNA, the CDR3 is TGCAGCGTTGTTGGACAGACGACCTCCTACGAGCAGTACTTC. Translating gives CSVVGQTTSYEQYF. This chain links TRBV29-1 with TRBJ2-7; D possibly corresponds to TRBD1 (6 bases). Per germline, CDR1 SQVTM and CDR2 ANQGSEA. This CDR3 is 14 amino acids long. V was shortened by 4 bases and J by 0 bases, with 13 bases between the two germline ends.